This entry lists 26 T cell receptor beta chains sequenced from one sample in a study of T-cell reconstitution after alpha-beta-depleted transplantation in children (dated by TCRdb to 2015 to 2016). The library relied on PCR. For sequencing, an Illumina HiSeq 2500 was employed. TCR library preparation used molecular barcoding, with unique molecular identifiers applied to normalize quantification of the TCRbeta repertoire. TCRdb reworked the public reads: Q25 trimming with fastp, MiXCR clone assembly, productive beta chains retained. Rows merge per CDR3 protein into single entries with the most common DNA and genes. The sample table holds about 640,000 distinct CDR3 sequences, of which about 15% were seen once. Jointly, the top ten make up approximately 1% of the sample. The sequenced sample was PBMCs from the stem cell graft donor, obtained from the stem cell graft. Every receptor here comes from a human donor who donated a stem cell graft to a child with acute myeloid leukemia.

The J gene is TRBJ1-2, the V gene TRBV5-1; D gene ambiguous. The CDR3 length is 16 residues. V was cut by 0 bases and J by 4 bases, with 16 bases left in between. Looked up from germline, CDR1 is SGHRS and CDR2 is YFSETQ. The CDR3 DNA sequence: TGCGCCAGCAGCTTGGCTGCGGGGTCATTATCCTATGGCTACACCTTC. It yields the protein CASSLAAGSLSYGYTF. Using reference TRBV5-1 and TRBJ1-2 for the parts outside the CDR3, the full variable domain is KAGVTQTPRYLIKTRGQQVTLSCSPISGHRSVSWYQQTPGQGLQFLFEYFSETQRNKGNFPGRFSGRQFSNSRSEMNVSTLELGDSALYLCASSLAAGSLSYGYTFGSGTRLTVV.

In its sample, this clonotype was seen many times. The chain couples TRBV7-2 to TRBJ2-7; D may be TRBD2 (6 bases). The CDR3 covers 15 residues. Trimming removed 5 bases at V and 7 bases at J, with 21 bases between. Germline CDR1 reads SGHTA; CDR2 reads FQGNSA. The CDR3 DNA is TGTGCCAGCAGCCCCTCCGGGCTAGCGAGTTGGGAGCAGTACTTC. The encoded protein is CASSPSGLASWEQYF.

This clonotype was seen only a few times. V usage is TRBV18 and J usage is TRBJ2-3; 9 bases map to TRBD1. Germline CDR1 reads KGHSH; CDR2 reads LQKENI. With V trimmed by 3 bases and J by 6 bases, 7 bases remained unmatched. This CDR3 comprises 15 residues. CDR3 DNA sequence: TGTGCCAGCTCACCCCTCGGGACAGGGACCGATACGCAGTATTTT. Amino acid sequence: CASSPLGTGTDTQYF.

This clonotype was seen more than once but under ten times. The chain links TRBV20-1 to TRBJ2-3; 7 bases are shared with TRBD1. The CDR3 length is 15 residues. Trimming cost V 5 bases and J 3 bases; bases outside gene matches: 11. CDR1 and CDR2 (germline): DFQATT, SNEGSKA (reference sequence). The CDR3 loop reads CSAASDRVSTDTQYF. In DNA, the CDR3 is TGCAGTGCTGCCTCTGACAGGGTTTCTACAGATACGCAGTATTTT.

This clonotype was seen at least ten times. The chain combines TRBV7-9 with TRBJ1-1; the D is unclear. The CDR3 is 14 residues long. Trimming pared 10 bases from V and 1 base from J, leaving 16 bases between. Germline V gene sequence: CDR1 SEHNR, CDR2 FQNEAQ (reference sequence). The CDR3 is CAIRDNLGNTEAFF. For the CDR3, the DNA is TGTGCCATCAGAGACAATCTTGGGAACACTGAAGCTTTCTTT.

The V call is TRBV7-8, the J call TRBJ2-6; D is undetermined. Trimming left V 7 bases short and J 0 bases short, with 7 bases between. The CDR3 has 14 amino acids. Germline loops: CDR1 SGHVS, CDR2 FQNEAQ. CDR3 nucleotides: TGTGCCAGCACCATGTACTCTGGGGCCAACGTCCTGACTTTC. The encoded protein is CASTMYSGANVLTF.

The sample holds many counts of this clonotype. This sequence joins TRBV6-2 or TRBV6-3 and TRBJ1-2; D is undetermined. The CDR3 is 16 amino acids. The germline V gene has CDR1 MNHEY and CDR2 SVGEGT. V was trimmed by 5 bases and J by 4 bases, leaving 20 bases between them. The chain's CDR3 is CASSTIQNLGSYGYTF. The CDR3 DNA reads TGTGCCAGCAGTACCATACAGAATCTTGGGTCCTATGGCTACACCTTC.

This clonotype was seen many times. The CDR3 region is CASSPLAGGYEQYF. The CDR3 DNA follows: TGTGCCAGCAGTCCTTTAGCGGGGGGTTACGAGCAGTACTTC. The chain combines TRBV12-3 or TRBV12-4 with TRBJ2-7, with 10 bases lining up with TRBD2. J was trimmed by 4 bases and V by 5 bases; bases with no gene match: 5. This CDR3 spans 14 amino acids.

In this sample, this clonotype turned up a few times. The chain couples TRBV28 to TRBJ2-1, with TRBD2 identical over 10 bases. CDR3 length equals 15 residues. The J segment lost 8 bases and the V segment lost 5 bases, leaving 9 bases of the junction unmatched. Germline V CDR1 and CDR2: MDHEN, SYDVKM. CDR3: CASSLKRGGFDEQFF. The CDR3 DNA reads as TGTGCCAGCAGTCTAAAGCGGGGGGGATTCGATGAGCAGTTCTTC.

This clonotype was found a few times. The CDR3 loop reads CASSLPAGTSGGYEQFF. The CDR3 DNA is TGTGCCAGCAGCCTACCAGCCGGGACTAGCGGGGGATATGAGCAGTTCTTC. The chain has TRBV7-2 and TRBJ2-1; 14 positions match TRBD2. V was pared by 5 bases and J by 8 bases, with 11 bases of the junction left unmatched. This CDR3 is built from 17 residues. Germline V gives CDR1 SGHTA, CDR2 FQGNSA.

There are many counts of this clonotype. This rearrangement joins TRBV20-1 to TRBJ2-3, with 10 bases that match TRBD1. Germline-derived CDR1 and CDR2 are DFQATT and SNEGSKA (reference sequence). The CDR3 loop spans 13 amino acids. Trimming took 5 bases from V and 3 from J; bases not matched to a gene: 2. The CDR3 loop reads CSAWTGGTDTQYF. The DNA of the CDR3 is TGCAGTGCTTGGACAGGGGGAACAGATACGCAGTATTTT.

This clonotype was counted a few times. V gene TRBV4-3 combines with J gene TRBJ2-1; tentatively, D is TRBD1 (5 bases). Trimming took 0 bases from V and 7 from J, leaving 13 bases between them. Germline V CDR1 and CDR2: LGHNA, YSLEER. CDR3 size: 15 residues. The CDR3 sequence is CASSQDSSQGNEQFF. DNA of the CDR3: TGCGCCAGCAGCCAAGATAGTAGTCAGGGTAATGAGCAGTTCTTC.

The chain employs TRBV7-4 and TRBJ2-2, with a weak D call TRBD1 (6 bases). The V gene lost 6 bases and the J gene lost 0 bases, with 11 bases spanning the gap. The germline CDR1 and CDR2 sequences are SGHVT and SQSDAQ. This CDR3 has 15 residues. The CDR3 DNA reads as TGTGCCAGCAGGGACAGATTTTCGAACACCGGGGAGCTGTTTTTT. Amino acids: CASRDRFSNTGELFF.

In this sample, this clonotype turned up many times. This chain joins TRBV6-5 and TRBJ2-3; 8 positions agree with TRBD1. Trimming took 0 bases from V and 2 from J; bases not matched to a gene: 7. This CDR3 region has 17 residues. The V gene's germline CDR1 is MNHEY and CDR2 SVGAGI. CDR3 amino acids: CASSYSIPGGLTDTQYF. The CDR3 coding sequence is TGTGCCAGCAGTTACTCGATTCCAGGGGGCCTCACAGATACGCAGTATTTT.

This clonotype was detected ten times or more. The chain links TRBV10-3 to TRBJ1-5, with D possibly TRBD1 on 6 matching bases. This CDR3 contains 14 residues. The V gene's germline CDR1 is ENHRY and CDR2 SYGVKD. With 4 bases removed from V and 2 bases from J, the gap between germline ends came to 9 bases. The CDR3 coding sequence is TGTGCCATCAGTGTTACAGGGCGCAATCAGCCCCAGCATTTT. Its translation: CAISVTGRNQPQHF.

This clonotype has ten or more counts. This sequence joins TRBV12-3 or TRBV12-4 and TRBJ1-6; D ambiguous. Trimming shortened V by 3 bases and J by 7 bases, and 7 bases separated the two germline ends. The CDR3 sequence is 13 residues long. Here the CDR3 reads CASSLAVNSPLHF. CDR3 in DNA: TGTGCCAGCAGTTTGGCAGTCAATTCACCCCTCCACTTT.

This clonotype appeared many times. The chain links TRBV11-2 to TRBJ1-6; 9 nucleotides align to TRBD1. CDR1 and CDR2 (germline): SGHAT, FQNNGV. V gave up 2 bases and J gave up 7 bases; unmatched junction bases: 12. The CDR3 contains 18 residues. CDR3 in DNA: TGTGCCAGCAGCTTACGGGCGGGGGACAGGGAAAGAAATTCACCCCTCCACTTT. This sequence encodes CASSLRAGDRERNSPLHF.

The table lists this clonotype with many counts. The chain is built from TRBV20-1 and TRBJ2-3; 7 bases map to TRBD2. The V gene end was trimmed by 3 bases and the J gene end by 0 bases; junction bases not matched to a gene: 6. The CDR3 runs to 15 residues. Germline loops: CDR1 DFQATT, CDR2 SNEGSKA (reference sequence). The chain's CDR3 is CSASQAGSSTDTQYF. CDR3 DNA: TGCAGTGCTAGTCAAGCGGGGAGTAGCACAGATACGCAGTATTTT.

V gene TRBV9 combines with J gene TRBJ2-5, with TRBD2 matching over 10 bases. V lost 7 bases and J lost 7; bases outside the gene matches: 10. CDR3 length equals 14 residues. Germline CDR1 reads SGDLS; CDR2 reads YYNGEE. The CDR3 sequence: CASRTGLAVGTQYF. The DNA for the CDR3 is TGTGCCAGCCGAACCGGACTAGCGGTGGGGACCCAGTACTTC.

The chain employs TRBV7-2 and TRBJ2-2; maybe TRBD1 (5 bases). The CDR3 is 16 amino acids. Germline assignment: CDR1 SGHTA and CDR2 FQGNSA. Trimming stripped 1 base from V and 6 bases from J, with 15 bases between. This chain's CDR3 is CASSLVLRVVPGELFF. Here the CDR3 DNA reads TGTGCCAGCAGCTTAGTGCTCAGGGTCGTTCCCGGGGAGCTGTTTTTT.

This chain uses TRBV7-2 with TRBJ2-6, with a possible D match to TRBD2 (6 bases). Germline V gene data show CDR1 as SGHTA and CDR2 as FQGNSA. The CDR3 is 16 residues long. The V and J ends lost 5 bases and 0 bases respectively, with 11 bases between them. The CDR3 DNA sequence: TGTGCCAGCAGCGGAGGGGAAGGCTCTGGGGCCAACGTCCTGACTTTC. Encoded protein: CASSGGEGSGANVLTF. The complete variable domain, with remaining parts taken from reference TRBV7-2 and TRBJ2-6, reads GAGVSQSPSNKVTEKGKDVELRCDPISGHTALYWYRQSLGQGLEFLIYFQGNSAPDKSGLPSDRFSAERTGGSVSTLTIQRTQQEDSAVYLCASSGGEGSGANVLTFGAGSRLTVL.

This clonotype was picked up a small number of times. The chain combines TRBV25-1 with TRBJ2-7; D is possibly TRBD1 (6 bases). The CDR3 extends over 10 amino acids. Germline CDR1 is MGHDK and CDR2 is SYGVNS. V gave up 10 bases and J gave up 3 bases, with 7 bases separating them. The chain's CDR3 is CANRVYEQYV. The CDR3 coding sequence is TGTGCCAACAGGGTCTACGAGCAGTACGTC.

This clonotype was detected a few times. Here the CDR3 reads CASSQEGRGEDTQYF. DNA of the CDR3: TGTGCCAGCAGCCAAGAGGGACGGGGGGAGGATACGCAGTATTTT. The genes are TRBV4-2 and TRBJ2-3, with TRBD2 matching over 7 bases. This CDR3 contains 15 residues. The junction had 6 bases not matched to a gene; V was cut back by 0 bases and J by 6 bases. CDR1 is LGHNA and CDR2 is YNFKEQ in the germline V gene.

The CDR3 DNA reads TGTGCCAGCAGAGGGACAGGGCACGAGACCCAGTACTTC. It specifies CASRGTGHETQYF. The V gene is TRBV12-3 or TRBV12-4, the J gene TRBJ2-5; the match to TRBD1 covers 9 bases. The CDR3 is made up of 13 amino acids. V lost 6 bases and J lost 5; bases outside the gene matches: 4.

This clonotype was observed once. With a much larger clone just one base away, this may be a read error. This rearrangement joins TRBV20-1 to TRBJ1-2, with D hard to call. Germline assignment: CDR1 DFQATT and CDR2 SNEGSKA (reference sequence). This CDR3 is 13 amino acids long. This chain's CDR3 is CSARNQENYGFTF. The CDR3 DNA reads as TGCAGTGCTAGAAATCAGGAGAACTATGGCTTCACCTTC.

This clonotype was found many times. This chain links TRBV11-2 with TRBJ2-2; no reliable D call. Between the trimmed V and J ends, which lost 3 bases and 5 bases, there was a span of 4 bases. The V gene's germline CDR1 is SGHAT and CDR2 FQNNGV. The CDR3 sequence is 12 residues long. CDR3 residues: CASSFTTGELFF. CDR3 nucleotide sequence: TGTGCCAGCAGCTTTACGACCGGGGAGCTGTTTTTT.